One and the same sample provided the 23 T cell receptor beta chains below, sequenced in a study of blood T cell repertoires in COVID-19. Only in-frame clones appear in the TCRdb table, and some are missing; sequencing was by immunoSEQ multiplex PCR. The top ten hold roughly 5% of the sample, which has tens of thousands of clones, around nine tenths seen once. The sequenced sample was peripheral blood. The receptors come from a man aged 50 to 60 with active COVID-19.

This clone was seen just once. This rearrangement joins TRBV7-9 to TRBJ1-4, with D tentatively TRBD1 (5 bases). The CDR3 length is 13 residues. Trimming took 8 bases from V and 5 from J, leaving 12 bases between them. Germline CDR1 SEHNR, CDR2 FQNEAQ (reference sequence). This CDR3 is CASRRQRNEKLFF. For the CDR3, the DNA is TGTGCCAGCCGAAGACAGCGCAATGAAAAACTGTTTTTT.

V usage is TRBV10-3 and J usage is TRBJ2-1; 13 bases are a match to TRBD2. Germline V CDR1 and CDR2: ENHRY, SYGVKD. The V and J ends lost 3 bases and 8 bases, in that order; junction bases with no gene match: 10. CDR3 length: 17 amino acids. The CDR3 sequence is CAISDPRTSGRTDEQFF. CDR3 sequence (DNA): TGTGCCATCAGTGACCCCAGGACTAGCGGGAGAACGGATGAGCAGTTCTTC.

The J gene is TRBJ2-3, the V gene TRBV18; no firm D call. From germline, CDR1 is KGHSH and CDR2 LQKENI. The CDR3 loop spans 15 amino acids. Trimming removed 3 bases at V and 2 bases at J, with 12 bases between. For the CDR3, the DNA is TGTGCCAGCTCACCTGTCGACTGGCTCACAGATACGCAGTATTTT. Translated, it gives CASSPVDWLTDTQYF.

This clone was counted once. This sequence joins TRBV18 and TRBJ1-3, with D tentatively TRBD1 (6 bases). V was shortened by 10 bases and J by 0 bases, with 16 bases between the two germline ends. The CDR3 is 15 residues long. Germline-derived CDR1 and CDR2 are KGHSH and LQKENI. CDR3 amino acids: CATSKYRDSGNTIYF. As DNA, the CDR3 is TGTGCCACCTCGAAGTACAGGGACTCTGGAAACACCATATATTTT.

The J gene is TRBJ1-5, the V gene TRBV5-1; no clear D gene. Deletions cut 2 bases from V and 1 base from J, with 10 bases between. The CDR3 is 15 residues long. CDR1 SGHRS and CDR2 YFSETQ come from the germline V gene. DNA for the CDR3: TGCGCCAGCAGCTTCACGGGTAGAAGCAATCAGCCCCAGCATTTT. Its protein is CASSFTGRSNQPQHF.

The chain carries TRBV3-1 (or the pseudogene TRBV3-2) and TRBJ2-7, with D possibly matching TRBD1 (6 bases). CDR3 length: 17 residues. Trimming pared 0 bases from V and 6 bases from J, leaving 21 bases between. The germline V gene encodes CDR1 LGHDT and CDR2 YNNKEL (reference sequence). The CDR3 protein is CASSQDTGKWGSGEQYF. CDR3 in DNA: TGTGCCAGCAGCCAAGACACAGGGAAGTGGGGGAGTGGCGAGCAGTACTTC.

The V call is TRBV21-1, the J call TRBJ2-3; TRBD2, the D gene given by the table, was not confirmed from the DNA. TRBV21-1 is a listed pseudogene. The CDR3 has 17 residues. CDR3: CASSTSIGWEGTDTQYF. In DNA, the CDR3 is TGTGCCAGCAGCACCTCGATCGGGTGGGAGGGCACAGATACGCAGTATTTT.

The chain links TRBV19 to TRBJ1-6; D is ambiguous. CDR1 LNHDA and CDR2 SQIVND come from the germline V gene (reference sequence). CDR3 length equals 14 residues. The V and J ends lost 7 bases and 6 bases respectively, with 13 bases between them. The CDR3 nucleotides are TGTGCCAGTACCCTATCGAGGATTAATTCACCCCTCCACTTT. Its protein product is CASTLSRINSPLHF.

This clone was seen a few times. The chain links TRBV30 to TRBJ2-2, with TRBD2 matching 9 bases. Germline loops: CDR1 GTSNPN, CDR2 SVGIG (reference sequence). The CDR3 contains 16 residues. V gave up 3 bases and J gave up 3 bases; unmatched junction bases: 8. The CDR3 loop reads CAWRREGGWDTGELFF. CDR3 coding DNA: TGTGCCTGGAGGCGGGAGGGTGGATGGGACACCGGGGAGCTGTTTTTT.

The CDR3 here is CSAIFGNTIYF. CDR3 bases: TGCAGTGCTATCTTCGGAAACACCATATATTTT. V usage is TRBV20-1 and J usage is TRBJ1-3; D not certain. The ends were cut back, 4 bases at V and 4 bases at J, with 5 bases in the middle. CDR1 is DFQATT and CDR2 is SNEGSKA in the germline V gene (reference sequence). The CDR3 has 11 amino acids.

The genes are TRBV6-5 and TRBJ2-7; possible D gene TRBD2, 5 bases. The V end lost 7 bases, the J end lost 6 bases, and 19 bases lay between the germline ends. Germline V gives CDR1 MNHEY, CDR2 SVGAGI. The CDR3 extends over 14 amino acids. In nucleotides, the CDR3 is TGTGCCAGCACCTTCGGCCCGGGATCGGTCGAGCAGTACTTC. Its translation: CASTFGPGSVEQYF.

The J gene is TRBJ2-5, the V gene TRBV30; 8 bases match TRBD2. The CDR3 extends over 14 amino acids. V lost 0 bases to trimming and J lost 4 bases; unmatched junction nucleotides: 4. Germline CDR1 GTSNPN, CDR2 SVGIG (reference sequence). As DNA, the CDR3 is TGTGCCTGGAGTGTAGCGGGAGTAGGAGAGACCCAGTACTTC. Translating gives CAWSVAGVGETQYF.

This chain joins TRBV2 and TRBJ2-3; 7 bases fit TRBD2. This CDR3 spans 15 amino acids. Germline V lookup: CDR1 SNHLY, CDR2 FYNNEI. V lost 6 bases, J lost 5 bases, and 11 bases stayed unmatched. CDR3 residues: CASRKGGSGGDTQYF. CDR3 nucleotide sequence: TGTGCCAGCAGAAAGGGCGGGAGTGGTGGAGATACGCAGTATTTT. Full variable domain (rest looked up from reference TRBV2 and TRBJ2-3): EPEVTQTPSHQVTQMGQEVILRCVPISNHLYFYWYRQILGQKVEFLVSFYNNEISEKSEIFDDQFSVERPDGSNFTLKIRSTKLEDSAMYFCASRKGGSGGDTQYFGPGTRLTVL.

V is TRBV5-1 and J is TRBJ2-7; D unclear. Germline V lookup: CDR1 SGHRS, CDR2 YFSETQ. This CDR3 region has 14 residues. V gave up 4 bases and J gave up 0 bases, with 11 bases separating them. This CDR3 is CASSLSRPSYEQYF. The CDR3 DNA sequence: TGCGCCAGCAGCCTCTCGAGGCCCTCCTACGAGCAGTACTTC.

J is TRBJ2-1 and V is TRBV12-3 or TRBV12-4, with unresolved D. CDR3 length: 10 residues. V lost 3 bases to trimming and J lost 10 bases, with 4 bases between them. CDR3 region: CASSFPEQFF. The CDR3 coding sequence is TGTGCCAGCAGTTTCCCAGAGCAGTTCTTC.

V gene TRBV30 combines with J gene TRBJ2-7; 8 nucleotides agree with TRBD1. The CDR3 runs to 15 residues. V lost 4 bases and J lost 1; bases outside the gene matches: 9. Germline CDR1 reads GTSNPN; CDR2 reads SVGIG (reference sequence). Here the CDR3 reads CAWNEGQGASYEQYF. CDR3 nucleotide sequence: TGTGCCTGGAATGAGGGGCAGGGGGCTTCCTACGAGCAGTACTTC.

V gene TRBV28 combines with J gene TRBJ2-7, with 11 positions matching TRBD2. The CDR3 has 14 residues. Germline lookup yields CDR1 MDHEN and CDR2 SYDVKM. Unmatched junction bases numbered 2, after V lost 4 bases and J lost 3 bases. Here the CDR3 reads CASSSSGRNYEQYF. The DNA for the CDR3 is TGTGCCAGCAGTTCTAGCGGGAGGAACTACGAGCAGTACTTC.

The chain joins TRBV20-1 to TRBJ1-2; D not certain. CDR3 length: 12 amino acids. V was pared by 3 bases and J by 0 bases, with 5 bases between. Germline V lookup: CDR1 DFQATT, CDR2 SNEGSKA (reference sequence). The CDR3 nucleotides are TGCAGTGCTAGTTCCGCTAACTATGGCTACACCTTC. Encoded protein: CSASSANYGYTF.

The chain combines TRBV5-6 with TRBJ2-7, with D unresolved. The CDR3 sequence is 16 residues long. CDR1 SGHDT and CDR2 YYEEEE come from the germline V gene. With 4 bases removed from V and 0 bases from J, the gap between germline ends came to 17 bases. This CDR3 is CASSVSGFPSSYEQYF. DNA for the CDR3: TGTGCCAGCAGCGTTTCCGGGTTTCCGAGCTCCTACGAGCAGTACTTC. The full variable domain, with the rest looked up from reference TRBV5-6 and TRBJ2-7, is DAGVTQSPTHLIKTRGQQVTLRCSPKSGHDTVSWYQQALGQGPQFIFQYYEEEERQRGNFPDRFSGHQFPNYSSELNVNALLLGDSALYLCASSVSGFPSSYEQYFGPGTRLTVT.

This clone has only one observation. The V gene is TRBV6-1, the J gene TRBJ1-2, with 7 positions matching TRBD1. CDR1 MNHNS and CDR2 SASEGT come from the germline V gene. The J segment lost 5 bases and the V segment lost 3 bases, leaving 18 bases of the junction unmatched. CDR3 size: 18 residues. CDR3 DNA: TGTGCCAGCAGTGATAGTTTAAGTTGGGACAGCACAGTTTATGGCTACACCTTC. This codes for CASSDSLSWDSTVYGYTF.

This rearrangement joins TRBV13 to TRBJ1-6; D is ambiguous. V gave up 4 bases and J gave up 0 bases, with 4 bases separating them. CDR1 and CDR2 (germline): PRHDT, FYEKMQ (reference sequence). The CDR3 length is 14 residues. CDR3 nucleotide sequence: TGTGCCAGCAGCTCGAGCTCCTATAATTCACCCCTCCACTTT. Amino acids: CASSSSSYNSPLHF.

This rearrangement joins TRBV7-2 to TRBJ2-2; the D gene is possibly TRBD2 (6 bases). Germline CDR1 SGHTA, CDR2 FQGNSA. Between the trimmed V and J ends, which lost 5 bases and 4 bases, there was a span of 11 bases. The CDR3 has 14 residues. CDR3 protein: CASSQGLRTGELFF. CDR3 DNA sequence: TGTGCCAGCAGCCAGGGACTGCGCACCGGGGAGCTGTTTTTT.

The chain recombines TRBV7-2 with TRBJ2-7, with D possibly being TRBD2 (6 bases). Trimming removed 3 bases from V and 2 bases from J, with 14 bases in between. CDR3 length equals 15 residues. The germline V gene has CDR1 SGHTA and CDR2 FQGNSA. The CDR3: CASSLGRTLTYEQYF. CDR3 nucleotides: TGTGCCAGCAGCTTGGGGAGGACACTCACCTACGAGCAGTACTTC.